These 32 T cell receptor beta chains originate from one sample sequenced in a study of cytomegalovirus exposure and HLA in healthy donors. The PCR had 60 Vbeta and 13 Jbeta primers. Clones were sequenced by immunoSEQ multiplex PCR, and TCRdb holds only the in-frame ones, with some missing. The table includes about 89,000 clones, approximately 89% detected once. The sequencing sample was made of PBMCs. Every receptor here comes from a man aged 30-40 years in good health and CMV-seropositive.

The V call is TRBV28, the J call TRBJ1-1, with 11 bases lining up with TRBD1. The V and J ends lost 7 bases and 4 bases, in that order; junction bases with no gene match: 2. This CDR3 has 13 amino acids. Per germline, CDR1 MDHEN and CDR2 SYDVKM. CDR3 residues: CASTGTGGTEAFF. The DNA for the CDR3 is TGTGCCAGCACCGGGACAGGGGGCACTGAAGCTTTCTTT. The entire variable domain, with the rest obtained from reference TRBV28 and TRBJ1-1, is as follows: DVKVTQSSRYLVKRTGEKVFLECVQDMDHENMFWYRQDPGLGLRLIYFSYDVKMKEKGDIPEGYSVSREKKERFSLILESASTNQTSMYLCASTGTGGTEAFFGQGTRLTVV.

The table lists this clone with a count of one. CDR3 DNA: TGCGCCAGCAGCTTGGACGGAGATACGCAGTATTTT. Translation: CASSLDGDTQYF. The chain combines TRBV5-1 with TRBJ2-3; D call uncertain. The CDR3 sequence is 12 residues long. Trimming pared 0 bases from V and 5 bases from J, leaving 4 bases between. Germline CDR1 and CDR2: SGHRS and YFSETQ.

The chain joins TRBV6-1 to TRBJ2-2; perhaps TRBD2 as D (5 bases). V lost 4 bases and J lost 4, with 13 bases in between. The CDR3 loop spans 15 amino acids. The germline CDR1 and CDR2 sequences are MNHNS and SASEGT. CDR3 region: CASSGGVQRTGELFF. CDR3 DNA: TGTGCCAGCAGTGGGGGAGTGCAGCGCACCGGGGAGCTGTTTTTT.

This clone was observed once. The chain uses TRBV19 and TRBJ2-1; D perhaps matches TRBD2 (6 bases). Trimming took off 6 bases at V and 0 bases at J, with 21 bases between the two ends. The CDR3 is 18 residues long. Germline assignment: CDR1 LNHDA and CDR2 SQIVND (reference sequence). The CDR3 here is CASSTSILAPSSYNEQFF. CDR3 sequence (DNA): TGTGCCAGTAGCACCTCAATACTAGCACCGAGCTCCTACAATGAGCAGTTCTTC.

DNA for the CDR3: TGCGCCAGCAGCTTGGGGCCAGGGGGTCCAACCTACGAGCAGTACTTC. Its translation is CASSLGPGGPTYEQYF. The gene calls are TRBV5-1 and TRBJ2-7; 7 bases agree with TRBD1. The germline CDR1 and CDR2 sequences are SGHRS and YFSETQ. Trimming cost V 0 bases and J 2 bases; bases outside gene matches: 8. CDR3 length equals 16 residues.

The chain carries TRBV7-3 and TRBJ2-3; 16 bases fit TRBD2. The CDR3 is 17 residues long. In germline, CDR1 is SGHTA, CDR2 FQGTGA. Trimming cost V 5 bases and J 4 bases; bases outside gene matches: 6. CDR3 sequence reads: CASSAQGLAGGADTQYF. In DNA, the CDR3 is TGTGCCAGCAGCGCGCAGGGACTAGCGGGAGGGGCAGATACGCAGTATTTT.

The rearrangement uses TRBV2 and TRBJ2-5; the match to TRBD1 covers 7 bases. Germline V gene sequence: CDR1 SNHLY, CDR2 FYNNEI. The V segment lost 11 bases and the J segment 0 bases; nucleotides outside the gene matches: 9. This CDR3 region has 14 residues. The CDR3 nucleotides read TGTGCCCTCCCGGGACAGAATAACCAAGAGACCCAGTACTTC. Encoded protein: CALPGQNNQETQYF.

This chain joins TRBV11-2 and TRBJ2-7; 8 bases are shared with TRBD1. V shed 6 bases, J shed 5 bases, and the junction held 24 bases outside the gene matches. The CDR3 is 19 amino acids. Germline V gene sequence: CDR1 SGHAT, CDR2 FQNNGV. This CDR3 is CASSRSGWGIGQGIDEQYF. CDR3 in DNA: TGTGCCAGCAGTCGTAGTGGGTGGGGAATAGGACAGGGCATCGACGAGCAGTACTTC.

The rearrangement joins TRBV6-5 to TRBJ2-7, with 7 bases that match TRBD1. CDR1 and CDR2 from the germline V gene are MNHEY and SVGAGI. The CDR3 is 15 amino acids. After removal of 7 bases from V and 1 base from J, the junction contained 10 bases not matched to a gene. The CDR3 is CASKLDRDLSYEQYF. CDR3 in DNA: TGTGCCAGCAAATTAGACAGGGATCTTTCCTACGAGCAGTACTTC.

This chain joins TRBV6-6 and TRBJ1-3, with a tentative D call TRBD1 (6 bases). V lost 0 bases, J lost 10 bases, and 10 bases lay in between. Germline assignment: CDR1 MNHNY and CDR2 SVGAGI (reference sequence). The CDR3 sequence is 13 residues long. The CDR3 DNA follows: TGTGCCAGCAGTTACTCCCAGGGGATTACCATATATTTT. Protein: CASSYSQGITIYF.

The V call is TRBV5-1, the J call TRBJ2-7, with 10 positions matching TRBD2. Germline V gene lookup returns CDR1 SGHRS and CDR2 YFSETQ. Trimming at V came to 1 base and at J to 4 bases, leaving 5 bases not matched to a gene. The CDR3 loop spans 15 amino acids. The DNA for the CDR3 is TGCGCCAGCAGCTTGTTAGCGGGAGGAGCATACGAGCAGTACTTC. Translated, it gives CASSLLAGGAYEQYF.

The rearrangement links TRBV10-3 to TRBJ2-7, with 7 nucleotides matching TRBD2. The CDR3 has 13 residues. V dropped 2 bases and J dropped 7; count of bases not matched to a gene: 5. The germline V gene encodes CDR1 ENHRY and CDR2 SYGVKD. The CDR3 region is CAISELAGEEQYF. CDR3 nucleotide sequence: TGTGCCATCAGTGAGCTTGCGGGGGAGGAGCAGTACTTC.

This sequence joins TRBV5-1 and TRBJ2-2, with a tentative D call TRBD1 (6 bases). The V gene's germline CDR1 is SGHRS and CDR2 YFSETQ. Trimming took off 3 bases at V and 1 base at J, with 10 bases between the two ends. This CDR3 has 15 residues. The CDR3 DNA reads TGCGCCAGCAGCTCTGGGACAATGAACACCGGGGAGCTGTTTTTT. As protein: CASSSGTMNTGELFF.

CDR3 nucleotide sequence: TGTGCCAGCAGCGCACCCCAGGGGGCCCGGACTGAAGCTTTCTTT. Protein: CASSAPQGARTEAFF. The genes are TRBV7-6 and TRBJ1-1, with 8 bases that match TRBD1. V lost 5 bases, J lost 5 bases, and 10 bases stayed unmatched. The germline V gene has CDR1 SGHVS and CDR2 FNYEAQ. CDR3 size: 15 residues.

The V call is TRBV9, the J call TRBJ2-6; D uncertain. Germline V gene lookup returns CDR1 SGDLS and CDR2 YYNGEE. Trimming took off 1 base at V and 1 base at J, with 6 bases between the two ends. The CDR3 runs 15 residues. CDR3 in amino acids: CASSVTVSGANVLTF. Here the CDR3 DNA reads TGTGCCAGCAGCGTAACTGTGTCTGGGGCCAACGTCCTGACTTTC.

CDR3 sequence: CASTAFSGEGKETQYF. For the CDR3, the DNA is TGTGCCAGCACCGCTTTCTCGGGAGAGGGGAAAGAGACCCAGTACTTC. This chain connects TRBV5-6 to TRBJ2-5; TRBD2 might be the D (6 bases). Deletions cut 6 bases from V and 3 bases from J, with 21 bases between. There are 16 residues in the CDR3. Germline V gene lookup returns CDR1 SGHDT and CDR2 YYEEEE.

This sequence joins TRBV13 and TRBJ2-7, with TRBD2 identical over 8 bases. The CDR3 runs 15 residues. In germline, CDR1 is PRHDT, CDR2 FYEKMQ (reference sequence). Losses at the gene ends were 4 bases for V and 3 bases for J; bases not matched to a gene: 8. The CDR3 is CASSSERENHYEQYF. The CDR3, as DNA: TGTGCCAGCAGCTCCGAGCGGGAGAATCACTACGAGCAGTACTTC.

This chain joins TRBV10-3 and TRBJ1-4; D gene ambiguous. Trimming stripped 2 bases from V and 1 base from J, with 5 bases between. Germline V CDR1 and CDR2: ENHRY, SYGVKD. The CDR3 is made up of 14 amino acids. The CDR3 is CAISEGRTNEKLFF. The CDR3 coding sequence is TGTGCCATCAGTGAGGGCAGAACTAATGAAAAACTGTTTTTT.

This chain joins TRBV30 and TRBJ1-6; 7 bases align to TRBD1. Germline-derived CDR1 and CDR2 are GTSNPN and SVGIG (reference sequence). This CDR3 region has 16 residues. With V trimmed by 2 bases and J by 0 bases, 4 bases remained unmatched. CDR3 sequence reads: CAWSPRQGSYNSPLHF. Written as DNA, the CDR3 is TGTGCCTGGAGTCCTCGACAGGGCTCCTATAATTCACCCCTCCACTTT.

This chain links TRBV4-1 with TRBJ1-1, with TRBD1 matching over 7 bases. CDR1 and CDR2 from the germline V gene are MGHRA and YSYEKL. The length of the CDR3 is 18 residues. Trimming cost V 7 bases and J 3 bases; bases outside gene matches: 20. CDR3 sequence (DNA): TGCGCCAGCATCCCACGCTTAGACAGGGTCGGGGGGGACACTGAAGCTTTCTTT. Translation: CASIPRLDRVGGDTEAFF.

The chain is built from TRBV2 and TRBJ1-1, with TRBD1 as a possible D gene (6 bases). The ends were cut back, 6 bases at V and 1 base at J, with 9 bases in the middle. Germline-derived CDR1 and CDR2 are SNHLY and FYNNEI. CDR3 length equals 13 residues. This chain's CDR3 is CASRYRENTEAFF. CDR3 coding DNA: TGTGCCAGCAGATACAGGGAGAACACTGAAGCTTTCTTT. Using reference TRBV2 and TRBJ1-1 for the parts outside the CDR3, the full variable domain is EPEVTQTPSHQVTQMGQEVILRCVPISNHLYFYWYRQILGQKVEFLVSFYNNEISEKSEIFDDQFSVERPDGSNFTLKIRSTKLEDSAMYFCASRYRENTEAFFGQGTRLTVV.

This chain uses TRBV29-1 with TRBJ2-7; 8 bases fit TRBD1. The CDR3 consists of 15 residues. Germline assignment: CDR1 SQVTM and CDR2 ANQGSEA. The V segment lost 6 bases and the J segment 3 bases; nucleotides outside the gene matches: 13. CDR3 sequence (DNA): TGCAGCGTCGTGGGGCAGGGGACAGGAGACTACGAGCAGTACTTC. Translation gives CSVVGQGTGDYEQYF.

The V gene is TRBV19, the J gene TRBJ1-1; D not resolved. Deletions cut 7 bases from V and 0 bases from J, with 15 bases between. This CDR3 has 15 residues. Germline-derived CDR1 and CDR2 are LNHDA and SQIVND (reference sequence). The CDR3 sequence: CASIRHGRMNTEAFF. CDR3 in DNA: TGTGCCAGTATTCGTCATGGCAGAATGAACACTGAAGCTTTCTTT.

The chain combines TRBV27 with TRBJ1-2, with a tentative D call TRBD1 (5 bases). V was shortened by 5 bases and J by 4 bases, with 17 bases between the two germline ends. Germline V gives CDR1 MNHEY, CDR2 SMNVEV (reference sequence). The length of the CDR3 is 15 residues. The DNA for the CDR3 is TGTGCCAGCAGTCCTCACCAGGGAGGAAGCTATGGCTACACCTTC. Translated, it gives CASSPHQGGSYGYTF.

The genes are TRBV11-2 and TRBJ2-1; 10 bases fit TRBD2. Germline CDR1 is SGHAT and CDR2 is FQNNGV. Germline trimming cut 5 bases from V and 9 bases from J; bases unmatched to any gene: 13. The CDR3 is 16 residues long. CDR3 protein: CASSPSLAGEVGEQFF. In DNA, the CDR3 is TGTGCCAGCAGCCCCTCCCTAGCGGGAGAGGTAGGTGAGCAGTTCTTC.

This sequence joins TRBV11-2 and TRBJ2-1; D is undetermined. Trimming removed 4 bases at V and 3 bases at J, with 13 bases between. Germline values: CDR1 SGHAT, CDR2 FQNNGV. The CDR3 has 15 amino acids. In nucleotides, the CDR3 is TGTGCCAGCAGCTCTTCACCGACTCTCTACAATGAGCAGTTCTTC. Translated, it gives CASSSSPTLYNEQFF.

The chain couples TRBV5-1 to TRBJ2-5; D is perhaps TRBD2 (7 bases). V lost 0 bases to trimming and J lost 5 bases, with 17 bases between them. The CDR3 has 16 residues. Germline values: CDR1 SGHRS, CDR2 YFSETQ. The CDR3 DNA sequence: TGCGCCAGCAGCTTGGCCAACGATGGGAGGGGGGAGACCCAGTACTTC. Translated, it gives CASSLANDGRGETQYF. Together with reference TRBV5-1 and TRBJ2-5, the CDR3 gives the full variable domain: KAGVTQTPRYLIKTRGQQVTLSCSPISGHRSVSWYQQTPGQGLQFLFEYFSETQRNKGNFPGRFSGRQFSNSRSEMNVSTLELGDSALYLCASSLANDGRGETQYFGPGTRLLVL.

This clone was seen once. The chain has TRBV13 and TRBJ2-7; weak D call: TRBD2 (5 bases). This CDR3 region has 13 residues. Looked up from germline, CDR1 is PRHDT and CDR2 is FYEKMQ (reference sequence). V was cut by 6 bases and J by 3 bases, with 12 bases left in between. CDR3 nucleotides: TGTGCCAGCAGGCCAGCGGCGGACTACGAGCAGTACTTC. Its protein product is CASRPAADYEQYF. Combining the CDR3 with reference TRBV13 and TRBJ2-7 gives the whole variable domain AAGVIQSPRHLIKEKRETATLKCYPIPRHDTVYWYQQGPGQDPQFLISFYEKMQSDKGSIPDRFSAQQFSDYHSELNMSSLELGDSALYFCASRPAADYEQYFGPGTRLTVT.

J is TRBJ2-7 and V is TRBV5-1; 10 bases agree with TRBD1. Germline V CDR1 and CDR2: SGHRS, YFSETQ. V lost 4 bases to trimming and J lost 5 bases; unmatched junction nucleotides: 6. The length of the CDR3 is 14 residues. This CDR3 reads CASSGGQGFHEQYF. In nucleotides, the CDR3 is TGCGCCAGCAGCGGGGGACAGGGGTTCCACGAGCAGTACTTC.

This chain uses TRBV7-8 with TRBJ2-5; perhaps TRBD2 as D (6 bases). The CDR3 spans 15 residues. The germline CDR1 and CDR2 sequences are SGHVS and FQNEAQ. V was pared by 5 bases and J by 4 bases, with 17 bases between. The CDR3 DNA reads TGTGCCAGCAGCCCCGGTTGGGGGGTTGGAGAGACCCAGTACTTC. Protein product: CASSPGWGVGETQYF.

This chain links TRBV2 with TRBJ1-5, with 7 bases lining up with TRBD1. Germline CDR1 reads SNHLY; CDR2 reads FYNNEI. The CDR3 has 15 residues. Trimming at V came to 1 base and at J to 6 bases, leaving 6 bases not matched to a gene. The CDR3 is CASSEGAGGFQPQHF. In nucleotides, the CDR3 is TGTGCCAGCAGTGAAGGGGCAGGGGGTTTTCAGCCCCAGCATTTT.

The CDR3 DNA reads as TGCGCCAGCAGCTTTCACGGGGGATATAGCAATCAGCCCCAGCATTTT. It is translated as CASSFHGGYSNQPQHF. The chain uses TRBV10-2 and TRBJ1-5; TRBD1 is a possible D gene (5 bases). The V end was cut by 6 bases, the J end by 0 bases, with 15 bases between. This CDR3 has 16 residues. Germline CDR1 reads WSHSY; CDR2 reads SAAADI.